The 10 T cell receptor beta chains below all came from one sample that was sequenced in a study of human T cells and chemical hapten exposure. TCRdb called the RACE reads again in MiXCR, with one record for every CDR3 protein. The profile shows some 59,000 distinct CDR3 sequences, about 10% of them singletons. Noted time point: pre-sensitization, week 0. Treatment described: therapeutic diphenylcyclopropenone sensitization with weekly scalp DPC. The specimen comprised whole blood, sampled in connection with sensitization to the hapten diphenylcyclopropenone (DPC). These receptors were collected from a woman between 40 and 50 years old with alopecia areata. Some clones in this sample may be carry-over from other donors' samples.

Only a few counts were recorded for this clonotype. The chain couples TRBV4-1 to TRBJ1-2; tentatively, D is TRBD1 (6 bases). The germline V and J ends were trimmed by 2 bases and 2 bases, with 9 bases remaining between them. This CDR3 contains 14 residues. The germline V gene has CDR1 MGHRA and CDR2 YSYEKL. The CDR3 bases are TGCGCCAGCAGCCAACCCCAGGGGAACTATGGCTACACCTTC. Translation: CASSQPQGNYGYTF.

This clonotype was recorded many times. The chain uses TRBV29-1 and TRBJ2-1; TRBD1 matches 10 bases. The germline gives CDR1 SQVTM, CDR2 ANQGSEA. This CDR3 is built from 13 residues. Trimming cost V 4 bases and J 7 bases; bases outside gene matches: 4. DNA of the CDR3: TGCAGCGTTGTTCGGACAGGGGGTAATGAGCAGTTCTTC. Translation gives CSVVRTGGNEQFF.

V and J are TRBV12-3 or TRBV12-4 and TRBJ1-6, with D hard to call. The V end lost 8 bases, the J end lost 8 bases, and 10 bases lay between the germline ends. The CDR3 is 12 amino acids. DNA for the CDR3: TGTGCCAGCGCTCCCTCCCATTCACCCCTCCACTTT. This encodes CASAPSHSPLHF.

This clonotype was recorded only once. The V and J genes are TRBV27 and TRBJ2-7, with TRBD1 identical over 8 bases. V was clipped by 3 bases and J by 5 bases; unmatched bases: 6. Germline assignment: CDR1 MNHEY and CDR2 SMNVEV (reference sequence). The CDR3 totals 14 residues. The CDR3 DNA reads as TGTGCCAGCAGTTTCCTGAACAGGGGGAACGAGCAGTACTTC. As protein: CASSFLNRGNEQYF.

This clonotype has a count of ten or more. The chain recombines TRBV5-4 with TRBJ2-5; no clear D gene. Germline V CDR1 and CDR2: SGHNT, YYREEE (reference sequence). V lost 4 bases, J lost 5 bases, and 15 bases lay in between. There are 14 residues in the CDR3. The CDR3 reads CASSLPNMMETQYF. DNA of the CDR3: TGTGCCAGCAGCCTGCCTAACATGATGGAGACCCAGTACTTC.

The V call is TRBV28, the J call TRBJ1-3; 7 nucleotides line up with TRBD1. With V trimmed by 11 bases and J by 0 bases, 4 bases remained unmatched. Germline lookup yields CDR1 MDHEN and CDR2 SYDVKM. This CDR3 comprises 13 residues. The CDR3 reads CAGGGLSGNTIYF. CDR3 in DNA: TGTGCCGGAGGGGGCCTCTCTGGAAACACCATATATTTT.

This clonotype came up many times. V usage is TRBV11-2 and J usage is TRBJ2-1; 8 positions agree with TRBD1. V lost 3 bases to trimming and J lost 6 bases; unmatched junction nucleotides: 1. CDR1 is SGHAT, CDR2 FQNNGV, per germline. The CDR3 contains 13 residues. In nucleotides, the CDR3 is TGTGCCAGCAGCTTCGGACAGGGCAATGAGCAGTTCTTC. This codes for CASSFGQGNEQFF.

The CDR3 loop is CASSRSLNTEAFF. For the CDR3, the DNA is TGTGCCAGCAGTAGGTCTCTGAACACTGAAGCTTTCTTT. J is TRBJ1-1 and V is TRBV27, with D uncertain. Trimming removed 5 bases from V and 0 bases from J, with 7 bases in between. The CDR3 contains 13 residues. Germline CDR1 reads MNHEY; CDR2 reads SMNVEV (reference sequence).

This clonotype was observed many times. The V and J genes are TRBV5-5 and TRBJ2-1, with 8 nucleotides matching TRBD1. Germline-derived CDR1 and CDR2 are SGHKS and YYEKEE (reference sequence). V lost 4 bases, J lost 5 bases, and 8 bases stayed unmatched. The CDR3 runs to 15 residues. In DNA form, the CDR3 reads TGTGCCAGCAGCACCGACAGGGGACCTAACAATGAGCAGTTCTTC. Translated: CASSTDRGPNNEQFF.

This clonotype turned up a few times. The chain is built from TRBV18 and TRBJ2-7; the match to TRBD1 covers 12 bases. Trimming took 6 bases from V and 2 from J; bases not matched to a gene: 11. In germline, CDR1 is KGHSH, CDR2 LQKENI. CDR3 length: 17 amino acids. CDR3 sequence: CASSTGTGGYSAYEQYF. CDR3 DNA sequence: TGTGCCAGCTCGACCGGGACAGGGGGCTATAGCGCCTACGAGCAGTACTTC. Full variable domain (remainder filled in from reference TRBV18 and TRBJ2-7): NAGVMQNPRHLVRRRGQEARLRCSPMKGHSHVYWYRQLPEEGLKFMVYLQKENIIDESGMPKERFSAEFPKEGPSILRIQQVVRGDSAAYFCASSTGTGGYSAYEQYFGPGTRLTVT.